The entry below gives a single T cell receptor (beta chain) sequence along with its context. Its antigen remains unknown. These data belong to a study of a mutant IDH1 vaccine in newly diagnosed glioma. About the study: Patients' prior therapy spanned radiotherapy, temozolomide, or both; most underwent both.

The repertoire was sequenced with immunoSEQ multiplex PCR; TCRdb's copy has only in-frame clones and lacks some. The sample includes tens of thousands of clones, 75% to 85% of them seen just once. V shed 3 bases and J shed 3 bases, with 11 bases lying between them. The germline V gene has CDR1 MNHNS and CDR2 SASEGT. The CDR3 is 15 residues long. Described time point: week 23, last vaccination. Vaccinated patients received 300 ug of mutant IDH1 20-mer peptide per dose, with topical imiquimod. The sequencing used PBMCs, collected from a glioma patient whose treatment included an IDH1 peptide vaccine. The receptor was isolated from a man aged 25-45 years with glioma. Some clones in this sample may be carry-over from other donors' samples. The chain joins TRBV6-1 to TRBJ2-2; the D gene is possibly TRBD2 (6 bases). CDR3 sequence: CASSDTSLYTGELFF. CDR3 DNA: TGTGCCAGCAGTGACACTAGCCTGTACACCGGGGAGCTGTTTTTT.